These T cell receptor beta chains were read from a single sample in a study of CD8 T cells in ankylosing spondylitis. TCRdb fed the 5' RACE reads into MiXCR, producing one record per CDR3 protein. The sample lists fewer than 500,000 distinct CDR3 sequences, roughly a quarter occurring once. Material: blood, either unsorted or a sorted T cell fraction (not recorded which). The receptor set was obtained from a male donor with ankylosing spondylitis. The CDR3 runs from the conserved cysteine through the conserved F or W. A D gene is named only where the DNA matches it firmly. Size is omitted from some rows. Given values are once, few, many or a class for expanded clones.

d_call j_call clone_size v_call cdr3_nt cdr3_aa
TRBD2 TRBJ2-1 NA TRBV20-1 TGCAGTGCGGAGACGGGACTAGGGAAAGATGAGCAGTTCTTC CSAETGLGKDEQFF
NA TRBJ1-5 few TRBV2 TGTGCCACCAGCGGGGCTAGTCAGCCCCAGCATTTT CATSGASQPQHF
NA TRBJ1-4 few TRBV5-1 TGCGCCAGCAGCCCCGGTTTGTTGGATGAAAAACTGTTTTTT CASSPGLLDEKLFF
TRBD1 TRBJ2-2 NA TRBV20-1 TGCAGTGCTCAGGGCAGGGGACAGATTAGCACCGGGGAGCTGTTTTTT CSAQGRGQISTGELFF
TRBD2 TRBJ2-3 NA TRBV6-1 TGTGCCAGCGGGGGCGGGGGGCTGCCAGATACGCAGTATTTT CASGGGGLPDTQYF
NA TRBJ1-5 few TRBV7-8 TGTGCCAGCAGCCCAAGAGGGCCCGGGGAGGGACAGCCCCAGCATTTT CASSPRGPGEGQPQHF
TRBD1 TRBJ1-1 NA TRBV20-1 TGCAGTGCTAGAGACCAGGGGGGCACTGAAGCTTTCTTT CSARDQGGTEAFF
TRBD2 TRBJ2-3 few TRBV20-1 TGCAGTGCTCACCGGACTAGCGGACTAGCAGATACGCAGTATTTT CSAHRTSGLADTQYF
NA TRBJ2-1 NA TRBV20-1 TGCAGTGCTAGAGATTTGACTAGGGGTTTCTACAATGAGCAGTTCTTC CSARDLTRGFYNEQFF
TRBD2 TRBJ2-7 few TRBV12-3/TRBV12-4 TGTGCCAGCAGCCGCCGAGGGGTAGCGGGAAGGGGGAACGAGCAGTACTTC CASSRRGVAGRGNEQYF
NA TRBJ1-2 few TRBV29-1 TGCAGCGTTGAAGCCGGGGCAGCTTATGGCTACACCTTC CSVEAGAAYGYTF
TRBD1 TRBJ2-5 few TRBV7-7 TGTGCCAGCAGAAGAGGGACAGTATCCCAAGAGACCCAGTACTTC CASRRGTVSQETQYF
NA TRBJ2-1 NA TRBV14 TGTGCCAGCAGCCAAGAATCGCGGGGAGAGATTGATGAGCAGTTCTTC CASSQESRGEIDEQFF
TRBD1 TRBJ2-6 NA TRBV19 TGTGCCAGTAGTCAGGGACAGGGTCCCTCTGGGGCCAACGTCCTGACTTTC CASSQGQGPSGANVLTF
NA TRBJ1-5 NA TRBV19 TGTGCCAGTAGTCCGCCTCGGGGGGGGCTAAATCAGCCCCAGCATTTT CASSPPRGGLNQPQHF
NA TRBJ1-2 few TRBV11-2 TGTGCCAGCAGCTTAGCGTACGGACTACTCTATGGCTACACCTTC CASSLAYGLLYGYTF
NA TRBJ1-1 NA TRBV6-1 TGTGCCAGCCATTCGGGGCAGGGATGGAACACTGAAGCTTTCTTT CASHSGQGWNTEAFF
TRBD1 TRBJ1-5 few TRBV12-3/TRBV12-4 TGTGCCAGCAGTTATACAGGGGGTCAGCCCCAGCATTTT CASSYTGGQPQHF
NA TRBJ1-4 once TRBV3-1 TGTGCCAGCAGCCAGGGCAGGGCCCAGGAAAAACTGTTTTTT CASSQGRAQEKLFF
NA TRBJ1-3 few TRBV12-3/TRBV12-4 TGTGCCAGCAGTTTTCGCAGAGCCGACTCTGGAAACACCATATATTTT CASSFRRADSGNTIYF
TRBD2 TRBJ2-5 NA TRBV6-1 TGTGCCAGCAGTGAAAGGGAAACTAGCGGGAGCCCAGAGACCCAGTACTTC CASSERETSGSPETQYF
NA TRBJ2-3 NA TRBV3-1 TGTGCCAGCAGCCCGACAGGATTCACAGATACGCAGTATTTT CASSPTGFTDTQYF
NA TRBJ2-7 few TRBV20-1 TGCAGTGCTTTTCGGACTGATACCTACGAGCAGTACTTC CSAFRTDTYEQYF
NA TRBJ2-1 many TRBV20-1 TGCTCCCGGGTCAGGGTAACCTACAATGAGCAGTTCTTC CSRVRVTYNEQFF
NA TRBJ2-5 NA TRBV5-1 TGCGCCAGCAGCTCTGACAGTTCCCAAGAGACCCAGTACTTC CASSSDSSQETQYF
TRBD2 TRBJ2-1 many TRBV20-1 TGCAGTGTTCTAGCGGGGAGGACTAGTTTCAATGAGCAGTTCTTC CSVLAGRTSFNEQFF
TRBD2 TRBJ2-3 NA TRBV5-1 TGCGCCAGCAGCTCTAGCGGGAGGGCCACAGATACGCAGTATTTT CASSSSGRATDTQYF
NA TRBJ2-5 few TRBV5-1 TGCGCCAGCAGCTTGGAAACGTACTTC CASSLETYF
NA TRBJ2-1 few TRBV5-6 TGTGCCAGCAGCCCTAGGTCCCGGCATGAGCAGTTCTTC CASSPRSRHEQFF
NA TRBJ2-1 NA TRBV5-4 TGTGCCAGCAGCCCTAATGGACAGCAACACAATGAGCAGTTCTTC CASSPNGQQHNEQFF
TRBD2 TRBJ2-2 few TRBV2 TGTGCCAGCAGTGAAGGCCTAGCGGCCTACACCGGGGAGCTGTTTTTT CASSEGLAAYTGELFF
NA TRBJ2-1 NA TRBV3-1 TGTGCCAGCAGCCAAGATCTGGTAAGCAGCAATGAGCAGTTCTTC CASSQDLVSSNEQFF
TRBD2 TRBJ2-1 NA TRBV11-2 TGTGCCAGCAGCAATCTTAAATCCCCTAGCGGGTCGTGGACGGAGCAGTTCTTC CASSNLKSPSGSWTEQFF
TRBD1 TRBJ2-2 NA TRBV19 TGTGCCAGTAGTACGGGACAGGGGAGGCTGTTTTTT CASSTGQGRLFF
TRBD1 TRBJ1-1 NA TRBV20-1 TGCAGTGCTCACAGGGGGCGCAGCACTGAAGCTTTCTTT CSAHRGRSTEAFF
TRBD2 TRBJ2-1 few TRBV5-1 TGCGCCAGCTCCACCCTAGCGGGAACGGCGTACAATGAGCAGTTCTTC CASSTLAGTAYNEQFF
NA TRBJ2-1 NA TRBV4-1 TGCGCCAGCAGCCAAGATATACCAACCGTATGGAATGAGCAGTTCTTC CASSQDIPTVWNEQFF
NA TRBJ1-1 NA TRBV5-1 TGCGCCAGCAGCTTGGCCGCGGGAAGGCGGGACACTGAAGCTTTCTTT CASSLAAGRRDTEAFF
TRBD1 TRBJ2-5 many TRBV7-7 TGTGCCAGCAGCTTAGTGGGGACAGGAGAGACCCAGTACTTC CASSLVGTGETQYF
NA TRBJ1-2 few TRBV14 TGTGCCAGCAGCCAAGATCTGGCTCTCCAGGGTGGCTACACCTTC CASSQDLALQGGYTF
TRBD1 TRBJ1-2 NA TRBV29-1 TGCAGCGTCTCCGCCGGGACAGACTATGGCTACACCTTC CSVSAGTDYGYTF
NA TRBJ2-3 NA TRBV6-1 TGTGCCAGCACCCCCCCCGGCGGGGGCGGCGCAGATACGCAGTATTTT CASTPPGGGGADTQYF
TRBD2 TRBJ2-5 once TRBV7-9 TGTGCCAGCACCGGGACTAGCGGGGTTCGGGAGACCCAGTACTTC CASTGTSGVRETQYF
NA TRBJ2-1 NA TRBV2 TGTGCCAGCAGTCAGAGAATCGGAAATGAGCAGTTCTTC CASSQRIGNEQFF
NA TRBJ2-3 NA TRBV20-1 TGCAGTGGGGTAGTAGGAGATACGCAGTATTTT CSGVVGDTQYF
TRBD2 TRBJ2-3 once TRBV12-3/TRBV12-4 TGTGCCAGCAGTTTATCCCTAGCGGGGTTTAGGGGGGCAGATACGCAGTATTTT CASSLSLAGFRGADTQYF
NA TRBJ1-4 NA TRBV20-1 TGCAGTGTCGCCGTGGGCTCCGCTAATGAAAAACTGTTTTTT CSVAVGSANEKLFF
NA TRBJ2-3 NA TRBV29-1 TGCAGCGTTCGCGGCAGAGATACGCAGTATTTT CSVRGRDTQYF
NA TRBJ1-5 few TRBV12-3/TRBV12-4 TGTGCCAGCAGCCAAAACACAGGGAGCGGCAATCAGCCCCAGCATTTT CASSQNTGSGNQPQHF
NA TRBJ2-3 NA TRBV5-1 TGCGCCAGCAGCTTGGCCATTACAGATACGCAGTATTTT CASSLAITDTQYF
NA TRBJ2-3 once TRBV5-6 TGTGCCAGCAGGTTCCTATCAACTAGCAGGTCTAGCACAGATACGCAGTATTTT CASRFLSTSRSSTDTQYF
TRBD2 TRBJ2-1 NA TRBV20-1 TGCAGCCAGAGAGGACTAGCTTCCTACAATGAGCAGTTCTTC CSQRGLASYNEQFF
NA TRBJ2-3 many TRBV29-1 TGCAGCGTTGCCCTGGGCGGAGATACGCAGTATTTT CSVALGGDTQYF
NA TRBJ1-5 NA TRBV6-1 TGTGCCACCAACAGGGATAGCAATCAGCCCCAGCATTTT CATNRDSNQPQHF
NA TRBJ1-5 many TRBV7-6 TGTGCCAGCAGCTTCGATCAGGGCTTCAATCAGCCCCAGCATTTT CASSFDQGFNQPQHF
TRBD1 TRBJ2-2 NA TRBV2 TGTGCCAGCAGACCTTCGGACAGGGGAGGGCTGTTTTTT CASRPSDRGGLFF
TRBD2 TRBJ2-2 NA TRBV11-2 TGTGCCAGCACCTACCGCTCCGGGACGGGGGGCACCGGGGAGCTGTTTTTT CASTYRSGTGGTGELFF
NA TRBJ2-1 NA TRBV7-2 TGTGCCAGCAGCCTTATTTGGGGGGCCAATGAGCAGTTCTTC CASSLIWGANEQFF
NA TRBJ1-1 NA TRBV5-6 TGTGCCAGCAGCTCGGGACCCGCGGGTGAAGCTTTCTTT CASSSGPAGEAFF